Each of the 11 T cell receptor beta chains below was sequenced from the same sample in a study of T cell responses to AZD1222 COVID-19 vaccine. Measured with immunoSEQ multiplex PCR; TCRdb has only the in-frame clones, and not every one. The sample has about 85,000 clones; roughly 85% are singletons. Sequencing used peripheral blood, obtained on day 0 of AZD1222 vaccination. Receptors originate from an adult in good health.

V gene TRBV16 combines with J gene TRBJ2-7; D is unresolved. V was cut by 0 bases and J by 1 base, with 10 bases left in between. Germline CDR1 is KGHSY and CDR2 is FQNENV. The CDR3 loop spans 15 amino acids. CDR3 loop: CASSQSASRSYEQYF. In DNA form, the CDR3 reads TGTGCCAGCAGCCAATCCGCTTCCCGGTCCTACGAGCAGTACTTC.

In DNA form, the CDR3 reads TGTGCCATCAGTGAAGGGACGGCGTCCTGGGGGGGTCAGCCCCAGCATTTT. This codes for CAISEGTASWGGQPQHF. The rearrangement links TRBV10-3 to TRBJ1-5, with D possibly matching TRBD1 (5 bases). The CDR3 consists of 17 residues. V was cut by 3 bases and J by 6 bases, with 21 bases left in between. In germline, CDR1 is ENHRY, CDR2 SYGVKD.

CDR3 protein: CASSIDRGMNTEAFF. CDR3 nucleotide sequence: TGTGCCAGTAGTATAGACAGGGGGATGAACACTGAAGCTTTCTTT. The chain links TRBV19 to TRBJ1-1; 7 bases fit TRBD1. Germline V CDR1 and CDR2: LNHDA, SQIVND (reference sequence). V dropped 0 bases and J dropped 0; count of bases not matched to a gene: 1. The CDR3 totals 15 residues.

The chain employs TRBV4-3 and TRBJ1-2; 9 bases map to TRBD1. CDR3 length: 16 residues. Germline values: CDR1 LGHNA, CDR2 YSLEER. The V and J ends lost 0 bases and 8 bases, in that order; junction bases with no gene match: 10. The DNA for the CDR3 is TGCGCCAGCAGCCAAGATCGGACAGGGGCCTCGGTCGGCTACACCTTC. Amino acids: CASSQDRTGASVGYTF.

V usage is TRBV7-9 and J usage is TRBJ2-2, with 10 positions matching TRBD2. Germline trimming cut 1 base from V and 5 bases from J; bases unmatched to any gene: 1. The length of the CDR3 is 15 residues. Per the germline V gene, CDR1 is SEHNR and CDR2 is FQNEAQ (reference sequence). CDR3 loop: CASSLVAGGTGELFF. DNA for the CDR3: TGTGCCAGCAGCTTAGTAGCGGGAGGAACCGGGGAGCTGTTTTTT.

The chain uses TRBV9 and TRBJ1-5; D call uncertain. Trimming took 4 bases from V and 7 from J, leaving 15 bases between them. In germline, CDR1 is SGDLS, CDR2 YYNGEE. This CDR3 is 14 amino acids long. The CDR3: CASSQIGVNQPQHF. In DNA form, the CDR3 reads TGTGCCAGCAGCCAGATCGGAGTGAACCAGCCCCAGCATTTT.

This clone was observed a few times. The CDR3 reads CASSQDILESYGYTF. In DNA, the CDR3 is TGTGCCAGCAGCCAAGATATCCTTGAAAGCTATGGCTACACCTTC. The chain carries TRBV4-2 and TRBJ1-2, with unresolved D. CDR1 and CDR2 (germline): LGHNA, YNFKEQ. The CDR3 spans 15 residues. Trimming took off 0 bases at V and 4 bases at J, with 12 bases between the two ends.

V usage is TRBV30 and J usage is TRBJ2-1, with 7 nucleotides matching TRBD2. CDR3 length: 14 residues. Unmatched junction bases numbered 3, after V lost 2 bases and J lost 2 bases. CDR1 GTSNPN and CDR2 SVGIG come from the germline V gene (reference sequence). CDR3 sequence reads: CAWSSGVTYNEQFF. In DNA form, the CDR3 reads TGTGCCTGGAGTAGCGGGGTCACCTACAATGAGCAGTTCTTC.

The gene calls are TRBV19 and TRBJ1-4; perhaps TRBD1 as D (5 bases). The germline V and J ends were trimmed by 1 base and 4 bases, with 10 bases remaining between them. Germline CDR1 reads LNHDA; CDR2 reads SQIVND (reference sequence). CDR3 length: 15 residues. The CDR3 region is CASSIAGGDNEKLFF. CDR3 DNA sequence: TGTGCCAGTAGTATAGCAGGAGGGGATAATGAAAAACTGTTTTTT.

This chain joins TRBV5-1 and TRBJ2-7, with a weak D call TRBD2 (5 bases). This CDR3 is built from 15 residues. Trimming shortened V by 1 base and J by 2 bases, and 13 bases separated the two germline ends. The germline gives CDR1 SGHRS, CDR2 YFSETQ. In DNA, the CDR3 is TGCGCCAGCAGCTTGTCCCTAGCTGCTACCTACGAGCAGTACTTC. Its translation is CASSLSLAATYEQYF.

In its sample, this clone was seen once. The chain has TRBV28 and TRBJ1-5; perhaps TRBD1 as D (6 bases). Germline V CDR1 and CDR2: MDHEN, SYDVKM. V lost 6 bases to trimming and J lost 11 bases, with 20 bases between them. The CDR3 runs to 14 residues. The CDR3 nucleotides are TGTGCCAGCAGCACCCAGGGGCAGGGATGGACCCAGCATTTT. This translates into CASSTQGQGWTQHF.